The entry below gives a single T cell receptor beta chain sequence along with its context. This specimen comes from a study of blood T cell repertoires in COVID-19. Repertoires were generated with immunoSEQ multiplex PCR, while TCRdb's copy carries only in-frame clones and drops some. The data show a few hundred thousand clones, around 90% seen once. V was pared by 5 bases and J by 0 bases, with 12 bases of the junction left unmatched. Germline V gene lookup returns CDR1 SGHTA and CDR2 FQGTGA. The CDR3 is made up of 18 amino acids. Sequenced input: peripheral blood. The sequence derives from a young man with active or convalescent COVID-19. The chain combines TRBV7-3 with TRBJ2-2, with 7 positions matching TRBD1. The DNA for the CDR3 is TGTGCCAGCAGCAAAAATACAGGGGACCTCTCGAACACCGGGGAGCTGTTTTTT. Encoded protein: CASSKNTGDLSNTGELFF. Variable domain in full (rest from reference TRBV7-3 and TRBJ2-2): GAGVSQTPSNKVTEKGKYVELRCDPISGHTALYWYRQSLGQGPEFLIYFQGTGAADDSGLPNDRFFAVRPEGSVSTLKIQRTERGDSAVYLCASSKNTGDLSNTGELFFGEGSRLTVL.